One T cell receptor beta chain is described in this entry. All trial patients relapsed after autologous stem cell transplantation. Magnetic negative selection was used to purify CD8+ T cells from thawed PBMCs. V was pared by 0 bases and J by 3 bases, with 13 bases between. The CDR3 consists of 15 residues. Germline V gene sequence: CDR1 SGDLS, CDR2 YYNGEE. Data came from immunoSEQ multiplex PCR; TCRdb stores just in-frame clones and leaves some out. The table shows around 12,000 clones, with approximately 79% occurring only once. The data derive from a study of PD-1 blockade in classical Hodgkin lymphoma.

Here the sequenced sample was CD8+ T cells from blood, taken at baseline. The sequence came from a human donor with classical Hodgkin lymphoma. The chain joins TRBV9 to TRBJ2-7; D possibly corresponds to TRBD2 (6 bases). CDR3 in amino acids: CASSVGWGGVYEQYF. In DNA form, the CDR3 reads TGTGCCAGCAGCGTAGGTTGGGGCGGGGTCTACGAGCAGTACTTC.